This T cell receptor (beta chain) was documented in a study of T-cell memory formation after mild COVID-19. TCRdb recomputed calls from the 5' RACE reads with MiXCR, one row per CDR3 protein. The sample lists 350,000 to 500,000 distinct CDR3 sequences, roughly 18% occurring once. The CDR3 runs to 11 residues. The germline V gene has CDR1 MNHEY and CDR2 SVGAGI. Trimming took off 2 bases at V and 8 bases at J, with 6 bases between the two ends. Note on this clonotype: As yet, its antigen is unknown.

The study's findings and limits: Pre-infection memory harbored some responding clones, suggesting cross-reactive memory joined.

This receptor was taken from a man between 18 and 29 years old who had mild COVID-19 (a few samples of this study predate the infection). Cell type and time point are not known. The chain uses TRBV6-5 and TRBJ1-1; D unresolved. Sequencing was carried out using PBMCs or a T cell subset sorted from them (not recorded which). CDR3 sequence reads: CASSYEGEAFF. In DNA, the CDR3 is TGTGCCAGCAGTTACGAAGGGGAAGCTTTCTTT.